The clone carrying this T cell receptor (beta chain) was seen more than once but under ten times. TCRdb's table, derived via immunoSEQ multiplex PCR, lists solely in-frame clones and lacks some. The top ten hold approximately 1.5% of the sample, which has approximately 70,000 clones, roughly 94% seen once. These data originate in a study of T cell changes during pregnancy in multiple sclerosis. Germline loops: CDR1 SEHNR, CDR2 FQNEAQ (reference sequence). The germline V and J ends were trimmed by 4 bases and 7 bases, with 10 bases remaining between them. The CDR3 loop spans 12 amino acids. This sequence joins TRBV7-9 and TRBJ1-1, with D possibly TRBD1 on 5 matching bases. The origin of this receptor is a female donor in good health, enrolled as a control in a pregnancy study. The material was peripheral blood, obtained in the second trimester of pregnancy. The CDR3 sequence: CASSYTGDEAFF. The CDR3 DNA is TGTGCCAGCAGCTACACAGGAGATGAAGCTTTCTTT.